Below are 20 T cell receptor beta chains sequenced from a single sample in a study of response to subunit inactivated influenza vaccine. TCRdb re-analysed the RT-PCR reads in MiXCR, keeping a single row per CDR3 protein. Seen here are under 800,000 distinct CDR3 sequences, about 15% observed once, and the top ten hold 6% to 7%. The sample consisted of PBMCs from blood, taken 14 days before vaccination. These receptors originate from a middle-aged man who received an inactivated influenza vaccine.

This sequence joins TRBV27 and TRBJ2-7; D gene uncertain. This CDR3 has 14 amino acids. In germline, CDR1 is MNHEY, CDR2 SMNVEV (reference sequence). Trimming cost V 2 bases and J 2 bases, with 10 bases left between them. The CDR3 loop is CASSLKGTAYEQYF. The CDR3, as DNA: TGTGCCAGCAGTTTAAAGGGAACTGCCTACGAGCAGTACTTC.

DNA of the CDR3: TGTGCCAGCAGCCGGACTTTCTCCGATACGCAGTATTTT. Translating gives CASSRTFSDTQYF. The chain employs TRBV11-2 and TRBJ2-3; TRBD2 might be the D (5 bases). The V gene lost 5 bases and the J gene lost 6 bases, with 12 bases spanning the gap. The germline V gene encodes CDR1 SGHAT and CDR2 FQNNGV. The CDR3 contains 13 residues.

There are many counts of this clonotype. V is TRBV7-2 and J is TRBJ2-3; 9 bases fit TRBD2. This CDR3 contains 16 residues. Germline V gene lookup returns CDR1 SGHTA and CDR2 FQGNSA. Trimming at V came to 1 base and at J to 5 bases, leaving 7 bases not matched to a gene. CDR3 in DNA: TGTGCCAGCAGCTTAGTAGGCGGGAGGGCCGAAGATACGCAGTATTTT. Its protein is CASSLVGGRAEDTQYF.

Worth noting for this clonotype: One end of the junction is discordant with germline, which a read error may explain. This rearrangement joins TRBV7-9 to TRBJ1-3; D call uncertain. CDR1 SEHNR and CDR2 FQNEAQ come from the germline V gene (reference sequence). The length of the CDR3 is 14 residues. The CDR3 loop reads CASSRSLSGNTICF. DNA for the CDR3: TGTGCCAGCAGCCGTTCTCTCTCTGGAAACACCATATGTTTT.

V is TRBV5-1 and J is TRBJ1-4, with TRBD1 as a possible D gene (5 bases). Germline V gene lookup returns CDR1 SGHRS and CDR2 YFSETQ. This CDR3 has 14 residues. Trimming took 5 bases from V and 4 from J, leaving 12 bases between them. CDR3 region: CASSKGRINEKLFF. As DNA, the CDR3 is TGCGCCAGCAGTAAGGGACGGATTAATGAAAAACTGTTTTTT.

This rearrangement joins TRBV20-1 to TRBJ1-1, with TRBD1 as a possible D gene (5 bases). Trimming removed 0 bases from V and 8 bases from J, with 13 bases in between. Germline CDR1 DFQATT, CDR2 SNEGSKA (reference sequence). The CDR3 has 13 amino acids. Here the CDR3 reads CSARDRVRGEAFF. In DNA form, the CDR3 reads TGCAGTGCTAGAGATAGGGTAAGGGGAGAAGCTTTCTTT.

This clonotype was observed many times. At one boundary the junction diverges from the germline segment, which might be a read error. The rearrangement links TRBV5-1 to TRBJ2-7, with D possibly being TRBD2 (6 bases). CDR3 length: 14 amino acids. The germline gives CDR1 SGHRS, CDR2 YFSETQ. The DNA of the CDR3 is TGTGCCAGCAGCTTAGCGGCTAGTTCCTACGAGCAGTACTTC. This gives the protein CASSLAASSYEQYF.

This clonotype was seen many times. This sequence joins TRBV7-6 and TRBJ1-5; D is uncertain. V was cut by 6 bases and J by 4 bases, with 16 bases left in between. The V gene's germline CDR1 is SGHVS and CDR2 FNYEAQ. The CDR3 is 15 residues long. DNA of the CDR3: TGTGCCAGCAGTAGACTGGACGGGCGGAATCAGCCCCAGCATTTT. This sequence encodes CASSRLDGRNQPQHF.

The genes are TRBV4-2 and TRBJ2-7, with TRBD1 matching over 11 bases. Germline-derived CDR1 and CDR2 are LGHNA and YNFKEQ. Losses at the gene ends were 3 bases for V and 2 bases for J; bases not matched to a gene: 3. This CDR3 contains 15 residues. The CDR3 region is CASSQGGQGAYEQYF. The CDR3 region has the DNA TGTGCCAGCAGCCAGGGGGGACAGGGGGCCTACGAGCAGTACTTC.

This clonotype was picked up a small number of times. The CDR3 DNA is TGCGCCAGCAGCCCCTTAGCGGGGATAAACAATGAGCAGTTCTTC. This sequence encodes CASSPLAGINNEQFF. The chain couples TRBV5-1 to TRBJ2-1; TRBD2 aligns across 8 bases. Germline trimming cut 4 bases from V and 5 bases from J; bases unmatched to any gene: 8. Germline V gives CDR1 SGHRS, CDR2 YFSETQ. The CDR3 spans 15 residues.

The chain carries TRBV3-1 and TRBJ1-1, with 7 bases that match TRBD1. The CDR3 length is 17 residues. Losses at the gene ends were 4 bases for V and 4 bases for J; bases not matched to a gene: 15. Germline CDR1 LGHDT, CDR2 YNNKEL (reference sequence). This CDR3 is CASSRTGAVFLGTEAFF. As DNA, the CDR3 is TGTGCCAGCAGCCGTACAGGGGCGGTATTTCTGGGCACTGAAGCTTTCTTT.

The V gene is TRBV5-1, the J gene TRBJ2-7; 8 bases are shared with TRBD2. Germline CDR1 reads SGHRS; CDR2 reads YFSETQ. J lost 3 bases, V lost 8 bases, and 19 bases had no gene match. The CDR3 runs 17 residues. CDR3 bases: TGCGCCAGTACCCCCTTGGACGGGGCGGGAGGTGTCTACGAGCAGTACTTC. It is translated as CASTPLDGAGGVYEQYF.

This clonotype was seen more than once but under ten times. The V call is TRBV6-2 or TRBV6-3, the J call TRBJ2-1; 14 bases agree with TRBD2. The CDR3 is 17 residues long. The V and J ends lost 4 bases and 4 bases, in that order; junction bases with no gene match: 6. CDR1 and CDR2 (germline): MNHEY, SVGEGT. CDR3 coding DNA: TGTGCCAGCAGTTCCCACGGGACTAGCGGGGGTTACAATGAGCAGTTCTTC. This codes for CASSSHGTSGGYNEQFF.

The chain is built from TRBV9 and TRBJ2-3, with a possible D match to TRBD1 (5 bases). The CDR3 totals 14 residues. CDR1 is SGDLS and CDR2 is YYNGEE in the germline V gene. Trimming shortened V by 0 bases and J by 1 base, and 6 bases separated the two germline ends. CDR3 sequence reads: CASSVAGRTDTQYF. The DNA of the CDR3 is TGTGCCAGCAGCGTAGCAGGGCGCACAGATACGCAGTATTTT.

The CDR3 DNA is TGTGCCAGCAGCCTCAACGCCGGGACGGCGACTTATGGCTACACCTTC. Translating it yields CASSLNAGTATYGYTF. This chain joins TRBV5-6 and TRBJ1-2; perhaps TRBD1 as D (5 bases). V was cut by 4 bases and J by 5 bases, with 21 bases left in between. In germline, CDR1 is SGHDT, CDR2 YYEEEE. The CDR3 runs 16 residues.

J is TRBJ2-2 and V is TRBV12-3 or TRBV12-4; perhaps TRBD2 as D (6 bases). The V end was cut by 6 bases, the J end by 6 bases, with 17 bases between. The CDR3 runs to 15 residues. Here the CDR3 DNA reads TGTGCCAGCAGACCCCTCGCGGGGATCGCCGGGGAGCTGTTTTTT. This sequence encodes CASRPLAGIAGELFF.

The chain couples TRBV12-3 or TRBV12-4 to TRBJ2-5; TRBD1 matches at 12 bases. The CDR3 is made up of 17 amino acids. With 5 bases clipped from V and 4 bases from J, the junction kept 11 bases outside the gene matches. Here the CDR3 DNA reads TGTGCCAGCAGTCCCATGAGGGACAGGGGGCTTCGAGAGACCCAGTACTTC. Translated, it gives CASSPMRDRGLRETQYF.

The V and J genes are TRBV6-2 or TRBV6-3 and TRBJ2-2, with D unclear. V lost 2 bases, J lost 4 bases, and 8 bases lay in between. Germline V gives CDR1 MNHEY, CDR2 SVGEGT. The CDR3 is made up of 14 amino acids. In nucleotides, the CDR3 is TGTGCCAGCAGTTACGTCGCGGCCACCGGGGAGCTGTTTTTT. Translating gives CASSYVAATGELFF.

This clonotype turned up a few times. V is TRBV28 and J is TRBJ2-3; no clear D gene. This CDR3 has 15 residues. V gave up 7 bases and J gave up 0 bases, with 14 bases separating them. Looked up from germline, CDR1 is MDHEN and CDR2 is SYDVKM. CDR3 amino acids: CASTVRWGSTDTQYF. The CDR3 DNA reads as TGTGCCAGCACCGTACGGTGGGGTAGCACAGATACGCAGTATTTT.

This sequence joins TRBV7-7 and TRBJ1-6, with 8 bases that match TRBD1. With V trimmed by 2 bases and J by 9 bases, 15 bases remained unmatched. The CDR3 extends over 18 amino acids. Per the germline V gene, CDR1 is SSHAT and CDR2 is FNYEAQ (reference sequence). DNA for the CDR3: TGTGCCAGCAGCTTAACGATCGGGACAGGTCCCTCGGGTTCACCCCTCCACTTT. Translation gives CASSLTIGTGPSGSPLHF.